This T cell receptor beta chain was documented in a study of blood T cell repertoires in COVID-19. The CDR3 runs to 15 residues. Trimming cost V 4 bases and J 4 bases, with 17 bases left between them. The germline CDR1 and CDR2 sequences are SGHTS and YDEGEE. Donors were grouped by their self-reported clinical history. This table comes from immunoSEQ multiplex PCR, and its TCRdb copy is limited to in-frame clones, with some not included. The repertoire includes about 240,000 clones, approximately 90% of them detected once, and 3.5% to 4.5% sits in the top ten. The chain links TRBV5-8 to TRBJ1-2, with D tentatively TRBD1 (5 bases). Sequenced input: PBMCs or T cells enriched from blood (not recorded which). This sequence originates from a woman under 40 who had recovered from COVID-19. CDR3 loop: CASSAGLRRGYGYTF. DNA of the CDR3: TGTGCCAGCAGCGCGGGACTCCGGCGGGGCTATGGCTACACCTTC.